This T cell receptor (beta chain) was documented in a study of cytomegalovirus exposure and HLA in healthy donors. Study-level information: Some 180 million T cells yielded 117 million unique TCR beta sequences in earlier analysis. Findings and limits, study-wide: According to a later analysis, most TCR beta chains associated with CMV appeared HLA-restricted.

Whereas donors were nominally healthy upon sampling, unrecorded immune exposures were probable. PCR used 60 Vbeta primers and 13 Jbeta primers. Per the original methods: About 83 million unique TCR beta chains, roughly 11 million shared, were counted in a later analysis. Sequencing used immunoSEQ multiplex PCR; TCRdb keeps in-frame clones, though not all of them. For V, J and clone size, that table is used; D and trimming come from the DNA. The table lists some 130,000 clones, 60% to 80% of them singletons. Note on this clone: Its target is unknown.

The specimen sequenced was PBMCs. The TCR was taken from a female donor in good health and CMV-seronegative.

CDR3 in amino acids: CAISESVETGKDGYTF. The CDR3 DNA is TGTGCCATCAGTGAGTCGGTCGAGACAGGGAAGGATGGCTACACCTTC. The chain has TRBV10-3 and TRBJ1-2; 7 bases line up with TRBD1. Germline V gives CDR1 ENHRY, CDR2 SYGVKD. This CDR3 region has 16 residues. Losses at the gene ends were 0 bases for V and 6 bases for J; bases not matched to a gene: 10.